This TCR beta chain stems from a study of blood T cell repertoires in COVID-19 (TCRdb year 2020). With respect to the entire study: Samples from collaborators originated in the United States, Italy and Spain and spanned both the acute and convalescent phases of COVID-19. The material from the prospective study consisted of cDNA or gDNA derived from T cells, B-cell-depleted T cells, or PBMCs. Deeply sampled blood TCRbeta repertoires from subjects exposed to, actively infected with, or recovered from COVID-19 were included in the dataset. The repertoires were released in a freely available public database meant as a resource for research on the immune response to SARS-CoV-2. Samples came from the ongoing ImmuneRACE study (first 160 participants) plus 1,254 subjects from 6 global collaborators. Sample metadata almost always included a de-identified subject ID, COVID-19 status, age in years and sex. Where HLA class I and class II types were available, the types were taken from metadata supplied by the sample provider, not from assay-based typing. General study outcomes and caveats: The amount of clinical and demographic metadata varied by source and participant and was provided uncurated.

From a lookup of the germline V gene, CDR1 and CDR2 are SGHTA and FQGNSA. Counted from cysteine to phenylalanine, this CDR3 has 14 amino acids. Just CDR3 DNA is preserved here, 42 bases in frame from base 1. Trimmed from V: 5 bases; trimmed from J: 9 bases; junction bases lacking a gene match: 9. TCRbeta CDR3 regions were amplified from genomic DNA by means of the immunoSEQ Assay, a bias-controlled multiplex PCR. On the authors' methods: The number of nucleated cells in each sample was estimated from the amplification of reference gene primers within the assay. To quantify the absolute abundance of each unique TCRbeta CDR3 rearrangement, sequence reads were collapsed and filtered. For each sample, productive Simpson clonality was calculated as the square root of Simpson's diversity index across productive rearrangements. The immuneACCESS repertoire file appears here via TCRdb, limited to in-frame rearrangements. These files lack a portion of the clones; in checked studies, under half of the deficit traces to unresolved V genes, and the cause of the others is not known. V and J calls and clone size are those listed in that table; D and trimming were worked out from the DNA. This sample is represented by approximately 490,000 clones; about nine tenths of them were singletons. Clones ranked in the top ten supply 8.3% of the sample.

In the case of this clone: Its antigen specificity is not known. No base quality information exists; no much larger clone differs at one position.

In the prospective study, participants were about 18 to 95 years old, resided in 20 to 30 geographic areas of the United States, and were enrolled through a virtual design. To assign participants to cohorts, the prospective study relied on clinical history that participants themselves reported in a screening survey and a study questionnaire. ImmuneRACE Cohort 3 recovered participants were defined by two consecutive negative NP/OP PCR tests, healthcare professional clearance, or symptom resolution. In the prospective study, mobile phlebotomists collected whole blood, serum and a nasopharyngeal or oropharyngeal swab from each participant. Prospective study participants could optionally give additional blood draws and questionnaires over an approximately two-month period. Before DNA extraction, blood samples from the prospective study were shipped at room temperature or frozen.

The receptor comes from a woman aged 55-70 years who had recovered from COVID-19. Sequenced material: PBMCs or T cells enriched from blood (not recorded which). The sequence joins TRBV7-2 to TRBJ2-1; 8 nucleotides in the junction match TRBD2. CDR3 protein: CASSLWAGGTEQFF. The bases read TGTGCCAGCAGCCTATGGGCGGGGGGTACTGAGCAGTTCTTC.